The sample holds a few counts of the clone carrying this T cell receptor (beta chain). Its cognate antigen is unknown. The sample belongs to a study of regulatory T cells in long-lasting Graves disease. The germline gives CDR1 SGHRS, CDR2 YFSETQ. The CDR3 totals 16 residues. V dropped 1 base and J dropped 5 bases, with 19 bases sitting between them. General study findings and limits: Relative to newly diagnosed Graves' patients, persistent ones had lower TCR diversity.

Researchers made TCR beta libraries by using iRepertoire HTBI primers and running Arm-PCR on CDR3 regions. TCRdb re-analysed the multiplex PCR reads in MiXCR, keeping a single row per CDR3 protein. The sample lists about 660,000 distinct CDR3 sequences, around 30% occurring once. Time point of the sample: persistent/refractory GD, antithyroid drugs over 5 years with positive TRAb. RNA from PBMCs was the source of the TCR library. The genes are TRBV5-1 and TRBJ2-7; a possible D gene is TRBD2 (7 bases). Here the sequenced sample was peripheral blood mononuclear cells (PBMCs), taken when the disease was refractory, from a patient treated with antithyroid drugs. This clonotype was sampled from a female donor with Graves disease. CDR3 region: CASSLWGGNREDEQYF. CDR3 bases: TGCGCCAGCAGCTTGTGGGGGGGCAACAGGGAGGACGAGCAGTACTTC.